What follows are 30 T cell receptor beta chains derived from one specimen sequenced in a study of blood T cells in healthy people across ages. With a J-beta primer mix and a sample-barcoded 5' primer, a second PCR ran about 6 to 11 cycles. From the 5' RACE reads, TCRdb called clonotypes with MiXCR, one entry per CDR3 protein. The sample has 600,000 to 800,000 distinct CDR3 sequences; about 51% are singletons. The sequencing sample was made of blood. All receptors derive from a woman aged 80 or older in good health.

This chain connects TRBV12-3 or TRBV12-4 to TRBJ2-4; 10 nucleotides match TRBD2. The J call may be wrong; the DNA end is better matched by TRBJ2-7. This CDR3 is built from 15 residues. The DNA for the CDR3 is TGTGCCAGCAGCCAGGGAGCGGGGGGGACCTACGAGCAGTACTTC. Residues: CASSQGAGGTYEQYF.

This clonotype was seen a single time. This chain uses TRBV24-1 with TRBJ2-5; perhaps TRBD1 as D (6 bases). The J call may be in error: the DNA end matches TRBJ2-7 better. The CDR3 runs 13 residues. Per the germline V gene, CDR1 is KGHDR and CDR2 is SFDVKD. The CDR3 sequence is CATSDTDRNEQYF. Written as DNA, the CDR3 is TGTGCCACCAGTGACACTGACAGGAACGAGCAGTACTTC.

CDR3 nucleotide sequence: TGTGCCAGCAGAGACGACAGGGGGTTTCTTTCTGGCTACACCTTC. Translation: CASRDDRGFLSGYTF. The chain recombines TRBV2 with TRBJ1-2; TRBD1 matches 9 bases. Germline lookup yields CDR1 SNHLY and CDR2 FYNNEI. The CDR3 contains 15 residues. After removal of 6 bases from V and 7 bases from J, the junction contained 12 bases not matched to a gene.

The chain combines TRBV6-1 with TRBJ1-1; the D is unclear. CDR1 and CDR2 (germline): MNHNS, SASEGT. The CDR3 covers 11 residues. Trimming took 6 bases from V and 7 from J, leaving 9 bases between them. CDR3 sequence (DNA): TGTGCCAGCAGGAGGATAAGTGAAGCTTTCTTT. Protein: CASRRISEAFF.

In this sample, this clonotype turned up many times. The CDR3 DNA is TGCGCCAGCAGCTTTACAGGGGCAACGAACACTGAAGCTTTCTTT. Amino acids: CASSFTGATNTEAFF. The chain employs TRBV5-1 and TRBJ1-1; TRBD1 aligns across 7 bases. CDR1 is SGHRS and CDR2 is YFSETQ in the germline V gene. Unmatched junction bases numbered 5, after V lost 2 bases and J lost 1 base. This CDR3 has 15 residues.

V usage is TRBV27 and J usage is TRBJ2-4; possibly TRBD1 for D (5 bases). The CDR3 runs to 16 residues. From germline, CDR1 is MNHEY and CDR2 SMNVEV (reference sequence). Trimming stripped 2 bases from V and 1 base from J, with 12 bases between. CDR3 in DNA: TGTGCCAGCAGTTTAACGACAGAATTGGCCAAAAACATTCAGTACTTC. It specifies CASSLTTELAKNIQYF.

This clonotype was counted many times. The J gene is TRBJ2-5, the V gene TRBV3-1; D is uncertain. The ends were cut back, 1 base at V and 5 bases at J, with 8 bases in the middle. CDR3 length equals 13 residues. Looked up from germline, CDR1 is LGHDT and CDR2 is YNNKEL (reference sequence). The CDR3 loop is CASSQGTAETQYF. The CDR3 region has the DNA TGTGCCAGCAGCCAAGGGACCGCCGAGACCCAGTACTTC.

V and J are TRBV5-1 and TRBJ2-3; perhaps TRBD1 as D (6 bases). The CDR3 consists of 15 residues. Germline CDR1 SGHRS, CDR2 YFSETQ. V shed 4 bases and J shed 2 bases, with 14 bases lying between them. This chain's CDR3 is CASSPSGEFTDTQYF. Here the CDR3 DNA reads TGCGCCAGCAGCCCGTCAGGGGAATTCACAGATACGCAGTATTTT.

V is TRBV27 and J is TRBJ1-5, with D perhaps matching TRBD1 (6 bases). V was cut by 7 bases and J by 5 bases, with 18 bases left in between. The CDR3 length is 15 residues. Germline CDR1 is MNHEY and CDR2 is SMNVEV (reference sequence). CDR3 amino acids: CASTASGTPYQPQHF. The CDR3 DNA follows: TGTGCCAGCACCGCATCCGGGACACCCTATCAGCCCCAGCATTTT.

The rearrangement joins TRBV6-2 or TRBV6-3 to TRBJ2-7; no firm D call. Germline CDR1 reads MNHEY; CDR2 reads SVGEGT. The CDR3 has 16 amino acids. The germline V and J ends were trimmed by 2 bases and 4 bases, with 18 bases remaining between them. The CDR3 loop is CASSYVPGKERYEQYF. For the CDR3, the DNA is TGTGCCAGCAGTTACGTCCCAGGAAAGGAAAGGTACGAGCAGTACTTC.

In its sample, this clonotype was seen many times. This clone may be a read error of a much larger clone one base away. This chain's CDR3 is CASSVTRGNEQFF. The DNA of the CDR3 is TGTGCCAGCAGCGTAACGCGGGGCAATGAGCAGTTCTTC. The chain couples TRBV7-2 to TRBJ2-1; tentatively, D is TRBD2 (6 bases). Deletions cut 5 bases from V and 6 bases from J, with 11 bases between. The germline CDR1 and CDR2 sequences are SGHTA and FQGNSA. This CDR3 contains 13 residues.

V is TRBV4-2 and J is TRBJ1-2; 7 nucleotides agree with TRBD1. This CDR3 region has 15 residues. V was clipped by 0 bases and J by 3 bases; unmatched bases: 4. Germline CDR1 reads LGHNA; CDR2 reads YNFKEQ. CDR3 amino acids: CASSQDEGTDYGYTF. The CDR3 nucleotides read TGTGCCAGCAGCCAAGATGAGGGGACAGACTATGGCTACACCTTC.

This clonotype was seen repeatedly, ten times or more. The chain links TRBV28 to TRBJ2-1; the D is unclear. Germline lookup yields CDR1 MDHEN and CDR2 SYDVKM. The CDR3 totals 11 residues. The V and J ends lost 3 bases and 7 bases respectively, with 4 bases between them. CDR3 sequence: CASSFRNEQFF. CDR3 nucleotides: TGTGCCAGCAGTTTCAGGAATGAGCAGTTCTTC.

The chain couples TRBV3-1 to TRBJ1-5; D is ambiguous. The CDR3 has 13 amino acids. Germline lookup yields CDR1 LGHDT and CDR2 YNNKEL (reference sequence). V was pared by 1 base and J by 4 bases, with 5 bases between. This CDR3 reads CASSQAENQPQHF. For the CDR3, the DNA is TGTGCCAGCAGCCAAGCGGAGAATCAGCCCCAGCATTTT.

The table lists this clonotype with a few counts. The chain couples TRBV29-1 to TRBJ2-7; D perhaps matches TRBD2 (5 bases). The CDR3 consists of 13 residues. Per the germline V gene, CDR1 is SQVTM and CDR2 is ANQGSEA. Between the trimmed V and J ends, which lost 1 base and 3 bases, there was a span of 10 bases. CDR3 DNA: TGCAGCGTTGAAGTTTCCGGGGACTACGAGCAGTACTTC. This gives the protein CSVEVSGDYEQYF.

This sequence joins TRBV28 and TRBJ1-1; D ambiguous. The CDR3 sequence is 12 residues long. The germline CDR1 and CDR2 sequences are MDHEN and SYDVKM. V was cut by 7 bases and J by 4 bases, with 10 bases left in between. CDR3 bases: TGTGCCAGCAACCCTGGGGTCACTGAAGCTTTCTTT. It encodes CASNPGVTEAFF.

V gene TRBV14 combines with J gene TRBJ2-3; TRBD1 might be the D (6 bases). Trimming took off 6 bases at V and 2 bases at J, with 12 bases between the two ends. Germline V gives CDR1 SGHDN, CDR2 FVKESK. There are 14 residues in the CDR3. CDR3 residues: CASSSGQLTDTQYF. CDR3 bases: TGTGCCAGCAGTTCCGGACAGCTCACAGATACGCAGTATTTT. Combining the CDR3 with reference TRBV14 and TRBJ2-3 gives the whole variable domain EAGVTQFPSHSVIEKGQTVTLRCDPISGHDNLYWYRRVMGKEIKFLLHFVKESKQDESGMPNNRFLAERTGGTYSTLKVQPAELEDSGVYFCASSSGQLTDTQYFGPGTRLTVL.

This clonotype was recorded once. Possible read error: a much larger clone is one base away. This sequence joins TRBV5-1 and TRBJ2-1, with 7 bases matching TRBD2. CDR1 is SGHRS and CDR2 is YFSETQ in the germline V gene. The CDR3 extends over 15 amino acids. CDR3 sequence: CAGSLRERWDNEQFF. CDR3 nucleotides: TGCGCCGGCAGCTTGCGGGAGCGCTGGGATAATGAGCAGTTCTTC.

This clonotype turned up a few times. In DNA form, the CDR3 reads TGCAGTGCAGTACAGGGGGATTATAATTCACCCCTCCACTTT. As protein: CSAVQGDYNSPLHF. The chain couples TRBV20-1 to TRBJ1-6, with 8 bases aligning to TRBD1. J lost 4 bases, V lost 6 bases, and 5 bases had no gene match. Looked up from germline, CDR1 is DFQATT and CDR2 is SNEGSKA (reference sequence). CDR3 length equals 14 residues.

The CDR3 here is CSADPVMSPEQYF. Here the CDR3 DNA reads TGCAGTGCGGATCCGGTGATGAGTCCCGAGCAGTACTTC. The chain links TRBV20-1 to TRBJ2-1; D not resolved. The J call is in doubt because the DNA end fits TRBJ2-7 better. This CDR3 has 13 amino acids. Germline V gives CDR1 DFQATT, CDR2 SNEGSKA (reference sequence).

The CDR3, as DNA: TGTGCCAGCATTCAGCGGAGCTCCTACGAGCAGTACTTC. It is translated as CASIQRSSYEQYF. The rearrangement uses TRBV28 and TRBJ2-7, with D possibly TRBD2 on 5 matching bases. This CDR3 spans 13 amino acids. Germline CDR1 MDHEN, CDR2 SYDVKM. Trimming shortened V by 7 bases and J by 0 bases, and 10 bases separated the two germline ends.

This chain joins TRBV29-1 and TRBJ1-2; a weak D match, TRBD1 (5 bases). Germline CDR1 is SQVTM and CDR2 is ANQGSEA. V was trimmed by 3 bases and J by 5 bases, leaving 13 bases between them. CDR3 length equals 13 residues. The CDR3 here is CSVDAQGVYGYTF. CDR3 in DNA: TGCAGCGTTGACGCCCAGGGAGTGTATGGCTACACCTTC.

This clonotype was observed at least ten times. The genes are TRBV4-2 and TRBJ2-3, with D uncertain. V was cut by 3 bases and J by 4 bases, with 8 bases left in between. Germline V gene lookup returns CDR1 LGHNA and CDR2 YNFKEQ. The CDR3 runs 13 residues. The DNA of the CDR3 is TGTGCCAGCAGCCAGAATAGTGCAGATACGCAGTATTTT. The encoded protein is CASSQNSADTQYF.

This clonotype was observed many times. V gene TRBV5-1 combines with J gene TRBJ1-2; D gene uncertain. The V gene lost 4 bases and the J gene lost 4 bases, with 17 bases spanning the gap. Per germline, CDR1 SGHRS and CDR2 YFSETQ. The CDR3 runs 15 residues. The CDR3 spells CASSPVPQESYGYTF. CDR3 DNA sequence: TGCGCCAGCAGCCCGGTCCCTCAAGAAAGCTATGGCTACACCTTC.

This clonotype has a count of ten or more. The V gene is TRBV5-1, the J gene TRBJ1-2, with D uncertain. The CDR3 is made up of 13 amino acids. V lost 4 bases to trimming and J lost 8 bases, with 15 bases between them. Germline values: CDR1 SGHRS, CDR2 YFSETQ. CDR3 sequence (DNA): TGCGCCAGCAGCCTGGACGTGACCGGCGGCTACACCTTC. Translating it yields CASSLDVTGGYTF.

This clonotype was counted once. The genes are TRBV29-1 and TRBJ1-4; D is undetermined. Germline lookup yields CDR1 SQVTM and CDR2 ANQGSEA. V lost 5 bases, J lost 3 bases, and 7 bases lay in between. The CDR3 sequence is 12 residues long. In nucleotides, the CDR3 is TGCAGCGTTCAGCAACCTAATGAAAAACTGTTTTTT. This translates into CSVQQPNEKLFF.

The CDR3 DNA is TGCAGTGCTAGAGATCTAAGGAACACTGAAGCTTTCTTT. Translating gives CSARDLRNTEAFF. The V call is TRBV20-1, the J call TRBJ1-1; D ambiguous. Trimming removed 0 bases at V and 1 base at J, with 6 bases between. The length of the CDR3 is 13 residues. Germline CDR1 DFQATT, CDR2 SNEGSKA (reference sequence).

To note about this clonotype: Given a much more abundant clone one base away, this may be a read error. The rearrangement uses TRBV3-1 and TRBJ2-1; D possibly uses TRBD1 or TRBD2 (5 bases each). The CDR3 consists of 17 residues. Germline assignment: CDR1 LGHDT and CDR2 YNNKEL (reference sequence). V lost 4 bases, J lost 6 bases, and 22 bases lay in between. The CDR3 DNA reads TGTGCCAGCAGCCTCCGGATTGGGGGAGAGCGCTGCAATGAGCAGTTCTTC. Protein product: CASSLRIGGERCNEQFF.

This clonotype has ten or more counts. V is TRBV2 and J is TRBJ2-7; D is perhaps TRBD1 (5 bases). The CDR3 spans 13 residues. CDR1 is SNHLY, CDR2 FYNNEI, per germline. The V end was cut by 4 bases, the J end by 3 bases, with 10 bases between. CDR3 in DNA: TGTGCCAGCAGTGGTGGACAAATCTACGAGCAGTACTTC. The encoded protein is CASSGGQIYEQYF. The complete variable domain, with remaining parts taken from reference TRBV2 and TRBJ2-7, reads EPEVTQTPSHQVTQMGQEVILRCVPISNHLYFYWYRQILGQKVEFLVSFYNNEISEKSEIFDDQFSVERPDGSNFTLKIRSTKLEDSAMYFCASSGGQIYEQYFGPGTRLTVT.

The gene calls are TRBV4-2 and TRBJ1-6; TRBD1 matches 7 bases. The CDR3 loop spans 15 amino acids. CDR1 LGHNA and CDR2 YNFKEQ come from the germline V gene. V dropped 5 bases and J dropped 8; count of bases not matched to a gene: 9. The CDR3 loop is CASSIAGTADSPLHF. The CDR3 DNA sequence: TGTGCCAGCAGCATTGCCGGGACAGCCGATTCACCCCTCCACTTT.